This T cell receptor (beta chain) comes out of a study of neurological immune-mediated disorders. Notes on the study in general: None of the CDR3 amino acid sequences in expanded clones turned up in more than one subject, which points to private repertoires in all groups.

The V gene lost 3 bases and the J gene lost 9 bases, with 10 bases spanning the gap. This CDR3 spans 12 amino acids. Per germline, CDR1 SGHRS and CDR2 YFSETQ. Regarding time point: longitudinal time-point 3. Unsorted libraries were derived from 2 million PBMCs stored at -80 C. This clonotype occurred many times. Its antigen is still unknown. TCRdb passed the 5' RACE reads through MiXCR, listing each CDR3 protein once. This table has about 53,000 distinct CDR3 sequences, roughly 7.7% appearing once. V is TRBV5-1 and J is TRBJ2-1, with D possibly TRBD2 on 6 matching bases. The receptor was isolated from a woman aged 40 to 50 in good health. The sequencing input was PBMCs. This chain's CDR3 is CASSWGESEQFF. DNA of the CDR3: TGCGCCAGCAGCTGGGGGGAAAGTGAGCAGTTCTTC.